These 9 T cell receptor beta chains were all obtained from the same sample, sequenced in a study of blood T cell repertoires in COVID-19. Assay: immunoSEQ multiplex PCR; the TCRdb copy retains only in-frame clones and omits some. The sample has around 220,000 clones, about 93% seen once. The source material was PBMCs or T cells enriched from blood (not recorded which). Source of these receptors: a woman under 30 who had recovered from COVID-19.

This chain uses TRBV28 with TRBJ1-1, with TRBD1 as a possible D gene (5 bases). In germline, CDR1 is MDHEN, CDR2 SYDVKM. The CDR3 has 15 residues. The V end lost 3 bases, the J end lost 4 bases, and 15 bases lay between the germline ends. The CDR3 region is CASSFASAGGTEAFF. The CDR3 DNA is TGTGCCAGCAGTTTTGCATCGGCCGGGGGCACTGAAGCTTTCTTT.

The V call is TRBV10-3, the J call TRBJ1-4; the match to TRBD1 covers 8 bases. V trimming: 0 bases; J trimming: 13 bases; junction bases outside the gene matches: 4. There are 13 residues in the CDR3. CDR1 is ENHRY and CDR2 is SYGVKD in the germline V gene. The CDR3 DNA follows: TGTGCCATCAGTGAGTCGCTGGGGACAGGACTGTTTTTT. This sequence encodes CAISESLGTGLFF.

The chain uses TRBV11-3 and TRBJ1-6, with 9 bases lining up with TRBD1. CDR3 size: 18 residues. Germline CDR1 reads SGHNT; CDR2 reads YENEEA. Unmatched junction bases numbered 4, after V lost 1 base and J lost 0 bases. The CDR3 DNA sequence: TGTGCCAGCAGCTTAGGGACAGGGGACGTCTCCTATAATTCACCCCTCCACTTT. Translated, it gives CASSLGTGDVSYNSPLHF.

V gene TRBV5-4 combines with J gene TRBJ2-5, with 12 bases fitting TRBD2. This CDR3 has 18 residues. Trimming removed 4 bases from V and 0 bases from J; junction bases left unmatched: 10. CDR1 is SGHNT and CDR2 is YYREEE in the germline V gene (reference sequence). CDR3 loop: CASSGGGRTSGNQETQYF. The CDR3 coding sequence is TGTGCCAGCAGCGGAGGGGGACGGACTAGCGGGAACCAAGAGACCCAGTACTTC.

V and J are TRBV28 and TRBJ1-2, with 8 bases aligning to TRBD1. With 6 bases clipped from V and 4 bases from J, the junction kept 13 bases outside the gene matches. The CDR3 has 16 residues. Germline loops: CDR1 MDHEN, CDR2 SYDVKM. In DNA form, the CDR3 reads TGTGCCAGCAGGGGAGCGTCGGGACAGGCCTCCTATGGCTACACCTTC. Its translation is CASRGASGQASYGYTF.

The rearrangement joins TRBV9 to TRBJ2-3; D call uncertain. Trimming pared 0 bases from V and 0 bases from J, leaving 8 bases between. This CDR3 region has 15 residues. Germline CDR1 is SGDLS and CDR2 is YYNGEE. The CDR3 nucleotides are TGTGCCAGCAGCGTAGTAGCTTCTAGCACAGATACGCAGTATTTT. Encoded protein: CASSVVASSTDTQYF. Together with reference TRBV9 and TRBJ2-3, the CDR3 gives the full variable domain: DSGVTQTPKHLITATGQRVTLRCSPRSGDLSVYWYQQSLDQGLQFLIQYYNGEERAKGNILERFSAQQFPDLHSELNLSSLELGDSALYFCASSVVASSTDTQYFGPGTRLTVL.

This clone was seen a handful of times. V is TRBV11-2 and J is TRBJ1-2; tentative D call: TRBD1 (5 bases). Germline CDR1 and CDR2: SGHAT and FQNNGV. Trimming removed 4 bases from V and 0 bases from J, with 21 bases in between. The CDR3 loop spans 18 amino acids. The CDR3 is CASSSIAGDSVANYGYTF. As DNA, the CDR3 is TGTGCCAGCAGCTCTATAGCAGGTGACAGTGTAGCTAACTATGGCTACACCTTC.

This clone was counted between two and nine times. The rearrangement joins TRBV2 to TRBJ1-6, with D possibly matching TRBD1 (6 bases). Germline lookup yields CDR1 SNHLY and CDR2 FYNNEI. Trimming took off 10 bases at V and 7 bases at J, with 11 bases between the two ends. This CDR3 is built from 12 residues. The CDR3 sequence: CATRTENSPLHF. The CDR3 DNA reads as TGTGCCACCAGGACAGAAAATTCACCCCTCCACTTT. Drawing the rest from reference TRBV2 and TRBJ1-6, the complete variable domain is EPEVTQTPSHQVTQMGQEVILRCVPISNHLYFYWYRQILGQKVEFLVSFYNNEISEKSEIFDDQFSVERPDGSNFTLKIRSTKLEDSAMYFCATRTENSPLHFGNGTRLTVT.

The chain uses TRBV14 and TRBJ1-1; unclear D gene. Germline CDR1 is SGHDN and CDR2 is FVKESK. The ends were cut back, 3 bases at V and 9 bases at J, with 17 bases in the middle. This CDR3 is 14 amino acids long. The CDR3 reads CASSHSSYVAKAFF. DNA of the CDR3: TGTGCCAGCAGCCATAGTTCATACGTCGCGAAAGCTTTCTTT.